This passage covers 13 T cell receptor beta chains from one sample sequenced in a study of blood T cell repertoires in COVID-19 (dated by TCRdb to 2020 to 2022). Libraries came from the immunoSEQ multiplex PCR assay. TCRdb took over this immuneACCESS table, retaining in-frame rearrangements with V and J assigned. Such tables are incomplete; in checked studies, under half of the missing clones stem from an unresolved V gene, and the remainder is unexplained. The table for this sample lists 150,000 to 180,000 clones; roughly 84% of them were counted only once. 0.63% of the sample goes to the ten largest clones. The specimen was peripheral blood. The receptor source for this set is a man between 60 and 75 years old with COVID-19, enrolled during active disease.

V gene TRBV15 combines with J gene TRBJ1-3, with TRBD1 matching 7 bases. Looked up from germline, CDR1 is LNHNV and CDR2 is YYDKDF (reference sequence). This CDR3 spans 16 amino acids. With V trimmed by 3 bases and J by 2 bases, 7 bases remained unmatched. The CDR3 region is CATSSRSQGTGNTIYF. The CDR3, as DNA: TGTGCCACCAGCAGTCGATCACAGGGGACTGGAAACACCATATATTTT. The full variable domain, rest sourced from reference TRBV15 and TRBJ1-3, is DAMVIQNPRYQVTQFGKPVTLSCSQTLNHNVMYWYQQKSSQAPKLLFHYYDKDFNNEADTPDNFQSRRPNTSFCFLDIRSPGLGDTAMYLCATSSRSQGTGNTIYFGEGSWLTVV.

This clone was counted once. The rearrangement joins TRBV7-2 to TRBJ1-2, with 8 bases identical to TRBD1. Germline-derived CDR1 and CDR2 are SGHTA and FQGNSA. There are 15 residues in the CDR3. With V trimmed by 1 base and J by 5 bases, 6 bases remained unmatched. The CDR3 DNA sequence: TGTGCCAGCAGCTTAGACCAGGGGGCCTTATATGGCTACACCTTC. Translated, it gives CASSLDQGALYGYTF.

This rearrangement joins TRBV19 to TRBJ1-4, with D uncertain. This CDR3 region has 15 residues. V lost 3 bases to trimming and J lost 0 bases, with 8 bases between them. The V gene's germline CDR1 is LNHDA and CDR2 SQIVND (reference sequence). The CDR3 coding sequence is TGTGCCAGTAGTATCATGGGCACAACTAATGAAAAACTGTTTTTT. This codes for CASSIMGTTNEKLFF.

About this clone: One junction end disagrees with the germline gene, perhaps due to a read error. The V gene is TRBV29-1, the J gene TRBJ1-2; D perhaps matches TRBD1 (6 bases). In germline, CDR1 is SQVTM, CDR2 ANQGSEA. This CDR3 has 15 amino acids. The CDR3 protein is CSVEGQQDAWGGYTF. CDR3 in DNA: TGCAGCGTGGAAGGACAGCAGGATGCTTGGGGTGGCTACACCTTC.

The CDR3 coding sequence is TGTGCCAGCAGATTGCCGGGACAGGGAGTTTATGGCTACACCTTC. Amino acids: CASRLPGQGVYGYTF. This chain links TRBV28 with TRBJ1-2, with 9 bases lining up with TRBD1. The CDR3 spans 15 residues. Trimming removed 6 bases from V and 5 bases from J; junction bases left unmatched: 10. Looked up from germline, CDR1 is MDHEN and CDR2 is SYDVKM.

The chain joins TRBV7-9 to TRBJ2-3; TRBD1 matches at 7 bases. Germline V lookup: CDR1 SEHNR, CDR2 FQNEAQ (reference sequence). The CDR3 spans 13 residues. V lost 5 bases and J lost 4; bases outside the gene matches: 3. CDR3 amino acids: CASSAGQADTQYF. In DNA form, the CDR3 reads TGTGCCAGCAGCGCCGGACAGGCAGATACGCAGTATTTT.

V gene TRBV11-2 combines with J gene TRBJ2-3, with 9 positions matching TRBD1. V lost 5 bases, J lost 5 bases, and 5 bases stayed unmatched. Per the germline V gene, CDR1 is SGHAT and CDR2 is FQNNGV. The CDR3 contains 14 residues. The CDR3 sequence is CASSQGTGIDTQYF. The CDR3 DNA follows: TGTGCCAGCAGCCAGGGGACAGGGATAGATACGCAGTATTTT.

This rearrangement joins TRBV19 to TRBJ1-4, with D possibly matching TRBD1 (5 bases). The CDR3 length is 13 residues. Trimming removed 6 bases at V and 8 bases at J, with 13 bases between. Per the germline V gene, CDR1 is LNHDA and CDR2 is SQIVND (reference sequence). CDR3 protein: CASRNGGTEKLFF. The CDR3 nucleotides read TGTGCCAGTAGGAATGGGGGGACCGAAAAACTGTTTTTT.

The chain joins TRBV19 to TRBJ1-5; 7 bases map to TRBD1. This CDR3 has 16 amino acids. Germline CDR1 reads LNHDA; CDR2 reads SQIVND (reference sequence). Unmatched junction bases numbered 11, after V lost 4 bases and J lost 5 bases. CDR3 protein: CASSRQGGTRDQPQHF. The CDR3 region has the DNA TGTGCCAGTAGTAGACAGGGTGGGACACGAGATCAGCCCCAGCATTTT.

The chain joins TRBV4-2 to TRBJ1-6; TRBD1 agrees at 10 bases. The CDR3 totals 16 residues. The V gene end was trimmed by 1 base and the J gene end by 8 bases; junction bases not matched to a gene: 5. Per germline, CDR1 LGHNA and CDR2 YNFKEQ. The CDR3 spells CASSQGFGTGDSPLHF. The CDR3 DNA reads TGTGCCAGCAGCCAAGGGTTCGGGACAGGGGATTCACCCCTCCACTTT.

The CDR3 sequence is CASSFAATGLGETNEKLFF. DNA for the CDR3: TGTGCCAGCAGCTTTGCCGCTACAGGGCTAGGTGAAACTAATGAAAAACTGTTTTTT. The chain employs TRBV7-2 and TRBJ1-4, with a tentative D call TRBD1 (6 bases). The CDR3 is made up of 19 amino acids. The germline V gene encodes CDR1 SGHTA and CDR2 FQGNSA. Trimming stripped 3 bases from V and 1 base from J, with 21 bases between.

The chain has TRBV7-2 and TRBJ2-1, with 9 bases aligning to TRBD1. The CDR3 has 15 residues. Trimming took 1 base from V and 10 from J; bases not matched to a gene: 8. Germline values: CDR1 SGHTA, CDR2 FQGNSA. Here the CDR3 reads CASSLGQGGVVEQFF. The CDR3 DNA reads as TGTGCCAGCAGCTTAGGACAGGGGGGAGTCGTAGAGCAGTTCTTC.

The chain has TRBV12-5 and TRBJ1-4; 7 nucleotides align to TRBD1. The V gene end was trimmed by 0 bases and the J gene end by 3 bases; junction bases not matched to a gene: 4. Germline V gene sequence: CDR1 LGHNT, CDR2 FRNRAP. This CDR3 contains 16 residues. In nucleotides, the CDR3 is TGTGCTAGTGGTTTGGTAAAGGGACAGTCTAATGAAAAACTGTTTTTT. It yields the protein CASGLVKGQSNEKLFF.